The entry below describes one TCR beta chain. What it binds is unknown. The data derive from a study of CD8 T cells in ankylosing spondylitis. Study observations and caveats: Disease-associated clones were CD8+ and fairly uncommon in peripheral blood. According to the report, clones linked to the disease were significantly enriched in matched synovial fluid samples taken from ankylosing spondylitis patients. About 8 highly homologous variants made up a TCR beta motif, and this motif appeared characteristic of ankylosing spondylitis blood.

TCR beta libraries were made by quantitative 5'-RACE with molecular barcodes. TCRdb reprocessed the 5' RACE reads via MiXCR and lists one record per CDR3 protein. The profile shows under 550,000 distinct CDR3 sequences, roughly 26% of them singletons. Germline CDR1 MGHRA, CDR2 YSYEKL. Trimming took off 0 bases at V and 0 bases at J, with 15 bases between the two ends. This CDR3 has 17 amino acids. This TCR was sampled from a male donor with ankylosing spondylitis. The chain employs TRBV4-1 and TRBJ2-7; D is unresolved. Input material: blood, either unsorted or a sorted T cell fraction (not recorded which). The CDR3 region has the DNA TGCGCCAGCAGCCAAGATCAGGCAGCCACAATCTCCTACGAGCAGTACTTC. Amino acids: CASSQDQAATISYEQYF.